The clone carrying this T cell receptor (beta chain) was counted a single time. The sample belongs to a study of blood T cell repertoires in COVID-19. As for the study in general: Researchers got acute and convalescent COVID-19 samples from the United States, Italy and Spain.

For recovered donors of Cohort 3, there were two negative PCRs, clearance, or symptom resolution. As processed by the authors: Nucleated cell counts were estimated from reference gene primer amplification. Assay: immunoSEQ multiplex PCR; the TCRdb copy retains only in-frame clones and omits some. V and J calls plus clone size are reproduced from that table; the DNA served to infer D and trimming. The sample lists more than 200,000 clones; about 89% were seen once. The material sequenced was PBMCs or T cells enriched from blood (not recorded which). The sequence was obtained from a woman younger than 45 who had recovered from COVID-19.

The CDR3 DNA reads TGCGCCAGCAGCGTCTCAGGGCGTGATGGCTACACCTTC. Translating it yields CASSVSGRDGYTF. The genes are TRBV4-1 and TRBJ1-2, with D perhaps matching TRBD1 (5 bases). The CDR3 spans 13 residues. Germline CDR1 MGHRA, CDR2 YSYEKL. Deletions cut 5 bases from V and 6 bases from J, with 13 bases between.